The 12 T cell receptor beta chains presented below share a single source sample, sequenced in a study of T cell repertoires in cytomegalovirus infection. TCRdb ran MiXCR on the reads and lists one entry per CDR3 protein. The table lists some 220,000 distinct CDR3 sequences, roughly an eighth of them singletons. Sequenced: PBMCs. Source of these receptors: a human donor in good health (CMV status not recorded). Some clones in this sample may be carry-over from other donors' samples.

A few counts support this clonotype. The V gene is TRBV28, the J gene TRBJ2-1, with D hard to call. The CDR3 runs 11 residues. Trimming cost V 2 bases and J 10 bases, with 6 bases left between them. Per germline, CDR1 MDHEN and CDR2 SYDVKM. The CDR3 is CASSLRSEQFF. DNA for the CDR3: TGTGCCAGCAGTTTACGGTCGGAGCAGTTCTTC.

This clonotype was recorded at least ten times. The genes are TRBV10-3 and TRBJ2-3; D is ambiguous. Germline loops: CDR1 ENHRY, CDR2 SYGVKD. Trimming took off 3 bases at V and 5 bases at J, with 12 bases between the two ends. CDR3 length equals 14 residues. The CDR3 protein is CAISDHQEGDTQYF. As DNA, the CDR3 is TGTGCCATCAGTGACCACCAGGAAGGAGATACGCAGTATTTT.

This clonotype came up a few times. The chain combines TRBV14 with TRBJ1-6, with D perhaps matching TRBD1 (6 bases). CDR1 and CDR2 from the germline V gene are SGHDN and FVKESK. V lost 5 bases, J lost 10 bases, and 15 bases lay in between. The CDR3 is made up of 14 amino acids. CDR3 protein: CASSNGKGGSPLHF. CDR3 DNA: TGTGCCAGCAGCAACGGAAAGGGGGGCTCACCCCTCCACTTT. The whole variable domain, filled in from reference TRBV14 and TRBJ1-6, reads EAGVTQFPSHSVIEKGQTVTLRCDPISGHDNLYWYRRVMGKEIKFLLHFVKESKQDESGMPNNRFLAERTGGTYSTLKVQPAELEDSGVYFCASSNGKGGSPLHFGNGTRLTVT.

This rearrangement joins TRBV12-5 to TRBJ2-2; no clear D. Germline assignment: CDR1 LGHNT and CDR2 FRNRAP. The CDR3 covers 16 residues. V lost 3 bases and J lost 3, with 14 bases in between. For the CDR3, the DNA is TGTGCTAGTGGTTTTTATACCGGGCTCTACACCGGGGAGCTGTTTTTT. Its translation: CASGFYTGLYTGELFF.

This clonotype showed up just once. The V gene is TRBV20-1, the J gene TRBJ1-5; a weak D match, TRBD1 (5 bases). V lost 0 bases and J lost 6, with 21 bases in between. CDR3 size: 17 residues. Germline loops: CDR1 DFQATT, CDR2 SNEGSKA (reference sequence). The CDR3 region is CSARDPRVLTEGQPQHF. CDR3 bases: TGCAGTGCTAGAGATCCCAGGGTTTTGACAGAGGGTCAGCCCCAGCATTTT.

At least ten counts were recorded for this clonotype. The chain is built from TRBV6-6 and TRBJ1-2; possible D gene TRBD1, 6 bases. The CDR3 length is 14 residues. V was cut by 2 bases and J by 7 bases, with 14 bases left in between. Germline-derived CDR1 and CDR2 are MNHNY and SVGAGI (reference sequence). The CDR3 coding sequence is TGTGCCAGCAGTTACGACGGGGGCGCCGGTGGCTACACCTTC. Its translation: CASSYDGGAGGYTF.

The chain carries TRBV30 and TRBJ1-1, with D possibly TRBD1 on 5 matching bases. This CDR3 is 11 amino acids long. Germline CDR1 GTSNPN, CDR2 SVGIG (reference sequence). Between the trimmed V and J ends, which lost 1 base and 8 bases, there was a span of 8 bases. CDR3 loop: CAWSAGSEAFF. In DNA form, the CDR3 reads TGTGCCTGGAGTGCAGGGTCAGAAGCTTTCTTT.

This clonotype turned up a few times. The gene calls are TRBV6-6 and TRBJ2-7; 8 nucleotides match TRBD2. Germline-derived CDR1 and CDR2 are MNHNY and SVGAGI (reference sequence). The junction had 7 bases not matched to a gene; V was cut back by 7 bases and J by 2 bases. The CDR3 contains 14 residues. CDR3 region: CASTPGLGTYEQYF. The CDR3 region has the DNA TGTGCCAGCACCCCGGGACTAGGGACCTACGAGCAGTACTTC.

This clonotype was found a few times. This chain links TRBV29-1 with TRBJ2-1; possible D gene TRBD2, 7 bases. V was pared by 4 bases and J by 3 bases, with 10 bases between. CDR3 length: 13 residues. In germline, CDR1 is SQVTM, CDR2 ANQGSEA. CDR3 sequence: CSVGGGGYNEQFF. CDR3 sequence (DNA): TGCAGCGTTGGGGGGGGCGGCTACAATGAGCAGTTCTTC.

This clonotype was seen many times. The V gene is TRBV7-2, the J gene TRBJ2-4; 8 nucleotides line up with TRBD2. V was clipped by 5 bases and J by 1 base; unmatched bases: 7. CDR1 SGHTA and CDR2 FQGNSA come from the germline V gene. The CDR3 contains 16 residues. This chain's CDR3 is CASSAPGGRAKNIQYF. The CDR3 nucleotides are TGTGCCAGCAGCGCTCCGGGGGGGCGCGCCAAAAACATTCAGTACTTC.

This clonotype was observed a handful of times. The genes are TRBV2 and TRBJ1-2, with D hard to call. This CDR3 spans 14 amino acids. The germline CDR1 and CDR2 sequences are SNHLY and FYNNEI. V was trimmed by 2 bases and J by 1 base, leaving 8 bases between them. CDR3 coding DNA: TGTGCCAGCAGTGAAAGGGTGGTTAACTATGGCTACACCTTC. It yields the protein CASSERVVNYGYTF.

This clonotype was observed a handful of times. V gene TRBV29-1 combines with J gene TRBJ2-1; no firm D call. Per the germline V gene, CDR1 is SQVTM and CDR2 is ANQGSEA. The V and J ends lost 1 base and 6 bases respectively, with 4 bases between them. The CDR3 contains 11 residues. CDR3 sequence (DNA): TGCAGCGTTGAAGTCCCCAATGAGCAGTTCTTC. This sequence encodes CSVEVPNEQFF.